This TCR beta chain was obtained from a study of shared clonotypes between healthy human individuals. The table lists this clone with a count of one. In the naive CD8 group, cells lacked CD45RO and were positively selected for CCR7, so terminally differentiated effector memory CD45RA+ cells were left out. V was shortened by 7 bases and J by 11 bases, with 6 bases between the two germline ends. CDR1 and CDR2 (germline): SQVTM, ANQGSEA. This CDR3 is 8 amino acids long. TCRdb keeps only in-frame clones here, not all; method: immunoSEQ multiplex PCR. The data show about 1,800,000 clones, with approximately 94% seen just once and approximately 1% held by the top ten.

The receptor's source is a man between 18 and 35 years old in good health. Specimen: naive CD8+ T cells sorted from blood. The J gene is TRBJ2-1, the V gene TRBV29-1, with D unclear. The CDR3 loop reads CSGAKQFF. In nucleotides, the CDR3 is TGCAGCGGGGCCAAGCAGTTCTTC.